This T cell receptor (beta chain) stems from a study of blood T cell repertoires in COVID-19 (dated by TCRdb to the early 2020s). Describing the broader study: Collaborator samples came from the United States, Italy and Spain and covered acute and convalescent phases of COVID-19. The prospective study material was composed of cDNA or gDNA derived from T cells, B-cell-depleted T cells, or PBMCs. Deeply sampled blood TCRbeta repertoires from subjects exposed to, actively infected with, or recovered from COVID-19 were included in the dataset. The repertoires were made available in a free public database intended to serve as a resource for research on the immune response to SARS-CoV-2. The samples were drawn from the first 160 participants of the ongoing ImmuneRACE study and from about 1,200 subjects provided by 6 global collaborators. Sample metadata almost always included a de-identified subject ID, COVID-19 status, age in years and sex. Where HLA class I and class II types were available, the types were taken from metadata supplied by the sample provider, not from assay-based typing. The study at large found these results: The quantity of clinical and demographic metadata differed by source and by participant and was supplied without curation.

TCRbeta CDR3 regions were amplified from genomic DNA using the immunoSEQ Assay, a bias-controlled multiplex PCR. The paper's processing steps were these. The number of nucleated cells in each sample was estimated by amplification of reference gene primers within the assay. Sequence reads were collapsed and filtered to measure the absolute abundance of every unique TCRbeta CDR3 rearrangement. For each sample, productive Simpson clonality was calculated as the square root of Simpson's diversity index across productive rearrangements. This is the immuneACCESS table as TCRdb keeps it, with only in-frame sequences that have V and J called. A part of the clones is gone; compared with another copy, unresolved V genes explain less than half, and the rest is unexplained. V and J calls and clone size are as listed in that table; D and trimming were resolved from the DNA. The sample has around 58,000 clones on record, 88% of them singletons. The top ten clonotypes cover approximately 5% of the sample.

Notes on this clone: What this receptor recognizes is not known. The input lacks base qualities; no much larger clone sits a single base away.

Collaborating institutions collected whole blood in K2EDTA tubes following their own protocols. For TCRbeta analysis, collaborators shipped samples in one of three forms: frozen whole blood, isolated PBMCs, or DNA extracted from either of those sample types. Based on the germline V gene, the CDR1 and CDR2 sequences are KGHSH and LQKENI. The CDR3 has 14 amino acids, counting the end cysteine and phenylalanine. The retained sequence is limited to the CDR3, 42 bases, with the frame set at the first base. V has 6 bases trimmed and J has 8 bases trimmed; junction bases matching no gene number 10. The sequence came from a human donor in a cohort sampled during active COVID-19. This chain joins TRBV18 to TRBJ1-5; 7 bases in the middle match TRBD1. The sample was peripheral blood. The CDR3 is CASSRGQVYEPQHF. The nucleotide sequence is given as TGTGCCAGCTCCCGTGGACAGGTGTATGAGCCCCAGCATTTT.